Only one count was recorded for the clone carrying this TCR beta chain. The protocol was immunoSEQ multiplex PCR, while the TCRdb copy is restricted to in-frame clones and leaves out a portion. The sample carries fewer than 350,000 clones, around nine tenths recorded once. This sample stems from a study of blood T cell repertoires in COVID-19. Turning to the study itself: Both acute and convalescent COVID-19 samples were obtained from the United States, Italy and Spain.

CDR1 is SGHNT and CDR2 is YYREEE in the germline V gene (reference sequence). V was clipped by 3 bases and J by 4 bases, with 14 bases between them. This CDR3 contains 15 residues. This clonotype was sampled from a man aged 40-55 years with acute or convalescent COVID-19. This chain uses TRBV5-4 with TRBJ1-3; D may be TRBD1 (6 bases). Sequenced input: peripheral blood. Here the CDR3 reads CASSSHREPGNTIYF. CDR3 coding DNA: TGTGCCAGCAGCTCCCACAGGGAGCCCGGAAACACCATATATTTT.